This TCR beta chain stems from a study of cytomegalovirus exposure and HLA in healthy donors. The study, taken as a whole, reports: At a 0.05 false discovery rate, a later analysis found roughly 17,000 TCR beta sequences to be associated with HLA alleles.

The V end was cut by 3 bases, the J end by 6 bases, with 13 bases between. The CDR3 spans 13 residues. Germline CDR1 reads SGDLS; CDR2 reads YYNGEE. Primers included in the PCR were 60 Vbeta and 13 Jbeta primers. Assay used: immunoSEQ multiplex PCR; TCRdb lists only in-frame clones, some missing. This listing includes some 70,000 clones. Concerning this clone: Its specificity is unknown.

The source material was PBMCs. The TCR was taken from a middle-aged man in good health and CMV-seronegative. The rearrangement links TRBV9 to TRBJ2-7; D possibly corresponds to TRBD1 (6 bases). In DNA, the CDR3 is TGTGCCAGCAGCGGCCCTACAGGGATCGAGCAGTACTTC. Translation: CASSGPTGIEQYF.